This T cell receptor (beta chain) appears in the sequencing data of a study of shared clonotypes between healthy human individuals (dated by TCRdb to 2020 to 2022). Study-wide context: The cohort comprised a couple of women and three men aged 18 to 49 years. Blood TCR repertoires of about five healthy adults were deeply sequenced to estimate repertoire size and the extent of clonotype sharing between individuals. Between about 0.94 and 8.9 billion PBMCs per donor were obtained by leukapheresis. To increase sequencing depth and limit assay-specific biases, TCR repertoire library preparation and sequencing were carried out by different laboratories using diverse techniques. Per donor, three plates each were used for CD4 naive and CD4 memory, two for CD8 naive, and one for CD8 memory.

Regarding this clone: Its antigen remains unidentified. No much larger clonotype is one base removed from it; base qualities were not supplied.

Using the deep immunoSEQ assay, multiplex PCR amplified TCR CDR3 regions from genomic DNA. Genomic DNA extracted from each cell subset was distributed evenly over all wells of several immunoSEQ 96-well plates, and each plate served as one replicate. For sorted subsets, about 200 ng genomic DNA, equal to 30,000 or so T cell genomes, was loaded into each replicate PCR. Purified libraries were measured with a Qubit 3.0 fluorometer, size-checked on a Bioanalyzer 2100, and measured again with the KAPA Library Quantification kit. Every immunoSEQ 96-well plate was sequenced on a separate single-read 150-cycle Illumina NextSeq 550 flow cell. In the original analysis: Because only junctional sequences without quality scores were contained in the immunoSEQ output, filtering matching that applied to full-length reads could not be performed. Sequences were annotated with PyIR, a Python wrapper for IgBLAST v1.9, using IMGT germline references to assign V/J genes and CDR3. Reads were removed for weak V/J assignments (E-value above 1e-6), missing CDR3, stop codons, out-of-frame junctions, or ambiguous translated residues. V3J clonotypes were defined as sequences sharing the same inferred V gene, J gene, and CDR3 amino acid sequence. To compute the percentage overlap between repertoires, the number of shared unique clonotypes was divided by the size of the smaller repertoire. RTK rarefaction, the Chao1 estimator, and Recon v2.1 estimates of unobserved clonotypes were used to assess repertoire richness. OLGA was used to compute generation probabilities for all TCRbeta clonotypes that the gDNA method yielded from a handful of donors. Imported from immuneACCESS, the table was reduced by TCRdb to in-frame sequences with V and J called. These copies leave out some clones; in studies compared against another copy, an unresolved V gene accounts for under half, and the cause of the remainder is not known. The DNA gave D and trimming, while V, J and clone size come from that table. This sample comprises about a million clones, more than 60% of them detected only once. The ten largest clones represent over 1.3% of the sample.

Trimming costs V 3 bases and J 6 bases, and their ends lie 6 bases apart. The CDR3 starts with the cysteine, ends with the phenylalanine, and has 12 residues. Only the CDR3 DNA is retained, 36 bases long and in frame from the first base. As encoded in the germline V gene (reference sequence), CDR1 is LNHDA while CDR2 is SQIVND. The donors were healthy, HIV-negative adults who had no recently reported acute infections or vaccinations. Every donor was a Caucasian adult residing in Nashville, Tennessee, USA. Magnetic negative selection was used to enrich CD4+ T cells, after which naive cells were positively selected on CD45RA and the negative fraction became the memory subset. Blood was collected by leukapheresis, and PBMCs were isolated by Ficoll-Histopaque density gradient centrifugation and then cryopreserved in liquid nitrogen vapor phase. Analytical flow cytometry was used to check the purity and quantity of every magnetically sorted T cell population. Genomic DNA was isolated from every sorted fraction and measured by UV absorbance on a Nanodrop 2000c.

Study-level results and caveats: Sampling was limited to blood, and TCR repertoires in tissue likely differ from TCR repertoires in blood. The small number of donors limited the genetic and exposure-history diversity represented. Pairwise subsampling indicated that sequencing depth was expected to affect the degree of clonotype sharing among donors. Even with the large sequencing depth, rarefaction of the sorted-subset datasets indicated that sequencing was incomplete. Sharing across several donors was observed for about 5% of naive CD4, 3% to 4% of naive CD8, roughly 2.4% of memory CD4, and around 0.42% of memory CD8 clonotypes. Compared with non-shared clonotypes, the clonotypes found in all four sorted-subset donors had higher generation probabilities. Naive subsets generally had larger estimated clonotype richness than memory subsets did.

The rearrangement combines TRBV19 with TRBJ1-5; possibly the D gene is TRBD1, per 6 matching bases. Sequencing used memory CD4+ T cells sorted from blood. The sample's cell subset or site, from its label and the paper: CD45RA-negative fraction. The receptor's source is a man younger than 35 in good health. The nucleotides are TGTGCCAGTAGTATGGGGGCTCAGCCCCAGCATTTT. Translation gives CASSMGAQPQHF.